This TCR beta chain was captured by sequencing in a study of T cells after yellow fever vaccination. Details on this clonotype: What it binds is unknown.

Production of TCR cDNA was by 5'RACE template switching, which also added a universal primer site and UMIs. TCRdb recomputed calls from the 5' RACE reads with MiXCR, one row per CDR3 protein. The sample lists 450,000 to 600,000 distinct CDR3 sequences; roughly 12% were seen once. Study outcomes and limitations: Shared CD4/CD8 clonotypes were a small share, likely from convergent recombination. FACS-sorted repertoires might harbor abundant contaminating clonotypes from the bulk population. The secondary T-cell response peaked on day 5, not day 15, but was weaker.

The source material was PBMCs, sampled on the day of the yellow fever booster vaccination. This sequence originates from a man aged 30-40 years who received the YFV17D yellow fever vaccine.

In DNA form, the CDR3 reads TGCGCCAGCAGCTTAGGCCCCGTGGCTAGCGGGTACTACGAGCAGTACTTC. Translation gives CASSLGPVASGYYEQYF. The chain carries TRBV5-1 and TRBJ2-7; 8 bases match TRBD2. The V gene's germline CDR1 is SGHRS and CDR2 YFSETQ. This CDR3 region has 17 residues. Trimming at V came to 2 bases and at J to 3 bases, leaving 13 bases not matched to a gene. The full variable domain, its missing parts supplied by reference TRBV5-1 and TRBJ2-7, is KAGVTQTPRYLIKTRGQQVTLSCSPISGHRSVSWYQQTPGQGLQFLFEYFSETQRNKGNFPGRFSGRQFSNSRSEMNVSTLELGDSALYLCASSLGPVASGYYEQYFGPGTRLTVT.